This TCR beta chain was identified during a study of blood T cell repertoires in COVID-19. Background on the study: Collection of acute and convalescent COVID-19 samples took place in the United States, Italy and Spain. The analysed material was cDNA or gDNA that came from T cells, B-cell-depleted T cells, or PBMCs.

The protocol was immunoSEQ multiplex PCR, while the TCRdb copy is restricted to in-frame clones and leaves out a portion. The sample lists 400,000 to 500,000 clones, 88% seen once, with about 1.5% in the top ten. Recruitment covered 25 or so US areas and drew participants whose ages spanned about 18 to 89 years. A COVID-19 case was met by exposed participants within 2 weeks before study entry. The CDR3 has 13 amino acids. CDR1 is MDHEN and CDR2 is SYDVKM in the germline V gene. V was pared by 5 bases and J by 7 bases, with 9 bases between. Sequencing was done on a sample of PBMCs or T cells enriched from blood (not recorded which). The J gene is TRBJ1-6, the V gene TRBV28; D is unresolved. The origin of this receptor is a woman aged 18-29 years who had been exposed to COVID-19. CDR3 region: CASSPHKNSPLHF. The CDR3 nucleotides read TGTGCCAGCAGTCCTCACAAGAATTCACCCCTCCACTTT.